One and the same sample provided the 22 T cell receptor beta chains below, sequenced in a study of radiotherapy plus CTLA-4 blockade in lung cancer. TCRdb keeps only in-frame clones here, not all; method: immunoSEQ multiplex PCR. The repertoire includes about 95,000 clones, around 82% of them detected once, and around 0.79% sits in the top ten. The sequenced sample was peripheral blood, obtained from a patient treated with radiotherapy plus ipilimumab. The source is a human donor with non-small cell lung cancer who had stable disease on radiotherapy plus ipilimumab.

This rearrangement joins TRBV30 to TRBJ2-3, with 8 bases matching TRBD2. V trimming: 5 bases; J trimming: 4 bases; junction bases outside the gene matches: 8. The CDR3 contains 14 residues. Per the germline V gene, CDR1 is GTSNPN and CDR2 is SVGIG (reference sequence). In nucleotides, the CDR3 is TGTGCCTGGGGTACAGCGGGAGCGGCAGATACGCAGTATTTT. Protein product: CAWGTAGAADTQYF.

Only one count was recorded for this clone. DNA for the CDR3: TGTGCCAGCAGCCGGCGAGTGCTCGTCTCTGGGGCCAACGTCCTGACTTTC. Protein: CASSRRVLVSGANVLTF. The V gene is TRBV7-9, the J gene TRBJ2-6, with D uncertain. The CDR3 covers 17 residues. Germline-derived CDR1 and CDR2 are SEHNR and FQNEAQ (reference sequence). Trimming removed 5 bases from V and 0 bases from J, with 14 bases in between.

The V call is TRBV5-1, the J call TRBJ2-1, with 7 bases lining up with TRBD1. In germline, CDR1 is SGHRS, CDR2 YFSETQ. The V gene end was trimmed by 5 bases and the J gene end by 7 bases; junction bases not matched to a gene: 3. The CDR3 has 12 residues. The CDR3 reads CASRGTENEQFF. DNA for the CDR3: TGCGCCAGCAGGGGGACAGAAAATGAGCAGTTCTTC.

This chain uses TRBV10-2 with TRBJ1-4; D not certain. There are 16 residues in the CDR3. Deletions cut 10 bases from V and 4 bases from J, with 22 bases between. Germline V gives CDR1 WSHSY, CDR2 SAAADI. CDR3 DNA sequence: TGCGCCACCTCTCGTGGACCCCCTACTTTTAATGAAAAACTGTTTTTT. It yields the protein CATSRGPPTFNEKLFF.

The rearrangement links TRBV7-3 to TRBJ1-2, with 8 bases lining up with TRBD1. V lost 4 bases, J lost 4 bases, and 11 bases stayed unmatched. The CDR3 is 16 residues long. CDR1 is SGHTA and CDR2 is FQGTGA in the germline V gene. For the CDR3, the DNA is TGTGCCAGCAGCTCAAATAGGACAGGGTTAGCCTATGGCTACACCTTC. This codes for CASSSNRTGLAYGYTF.

This chain uses TRBV6-5 with TRBJ1-6; no clear D. CDR3 size: 14 residues. Germline loops: CDR1 MNHEY, CDR2 SVGAGI. The ends were cut back, 7 bases at V and 3 bases at J, with 10 bases in the middle. The CDR3 sequence: CASNDSYYNSPLHF. DNA of the CDR3: TGTGCCAGCAATGATTCCTACTATAATTCACCCCTCCACTTT.

The V gene is TRBV5-6, the J gene TRBJ2-7, with D tentatively TRBD1 or TRBD2 (5 bases each). The length of the CDR3 is 16 residues. The germline V and J ends were trimmed by 3 bases and 5 bases, with 21 bases remaining between them. Looked up from germline, CDR1 is SGHDT and CDR2 is YYEEEE. This chain's CDR3 is CASSSPGALRRNEQYF. CDR3 nucleotides: TGTGCCAGCAGCTCTCCTGGGGCCCTTAGGAGGAACGAGCAGTACTTC.

This clone came up once. This rearrangement joins TRBV6-6 to TRBJ2-1; no firm D call. The CDR3 is 9 amino acids. Per germline, CDR1 MNHNY and CDR2 SVGAGI (reference sequence). V lost 2 bases and J 10 bases, leaving 0 bases between the germline ends. The CDR3 sequence is CASSYEQFF. The CDR3 bases are TGTGCCAGCAGTTACGAGCAGTTCTTC.

This chain connects TRBV6-5 to TRBJ1-4; D unclear. The CDR3 sequence is 13 residues long. Trimming removed 7 bases at V and 1 base at J, with 7 bases between. From germline, CDR1 is MNHEY and CDR2 SVGAGI. The CDR3 loop reads CASKVGTNEKLFF. CDR3 coding DNA: TGTGCCAGCAAAGTGGGAACTAATGAAAAACTGTTTTTT.

This clone was picked up one time. The chain couples TRBV11-2 to TRBJ2-7; a weak D match, TRBD1 (5 bases). Germline V gene lookup returns CDR1 SGHAT and CDR2 FQNNGV. The CDR3 spans 14 residues. Trimming left V 3 bases short and J 7 bases short, with 16 bases between. CDR3 nucleotide sequence: TGTGCCAGCAGCTTTAGACAGCCAATGGGGGAGCAGTACTTC. As protein: CASSFRQPMGEQYF.

The chain combines TRBV7-2 with TRBJ2-5; 12 bases map to TRBD2. After removal of 5 bases from V and 7 bases from J, the junction contained 14 bases not matched to a gene. The germline V gene has CDR1 SGHTA and CDR2 FQGNSA. This CDR3 spans 17 amino acids. The chain's CDR3 is CASSPVLAGGQRRTQYF. The CDR3 DNA reads as TGTGCCAGCAGCCCAGTACTAGCGGGGGGCCAACGACGGACCCAGTACTTC.

This chain connects TRBV30 to TRBJ2-7, with D uncertain. CDR3 size: 13 residues. Germline V gene data show CDR1 as GTSNPN and CDR2 as SVGIG (reference sequence). V was pared by 4 bases and J by 0 bases, with 10 bases between. CDR3 in amino acids: CAWNDGVSYEQYF. CDR3 DNA sequence: TGTGCCTGGAATGATGGTGTCTCCTACGAGCAGTACTTC. Together with reference TRBV30 and TRBJ2-7, the CDR3 gives the full variable domain: SQTIHQWPATLVQPVGSPLSLECTVEGTSNPNLYWYRQAAGRGLQLLFYSVGIGQISSEVPQNLSASRPQDRQFILSSKKLLLSDSGFYLCAWNDGVSYEQYFGPGTRLTVT.

In its sample, this clone was seen a few times. CDR3 DNA sequence: TGTGCCAGCAGGGGTAGCGGGAACACCGGGGAGCTGTTTTTT. Amino acids: CASRGSGNTGELFF. The rearrangement links TRBV6-1 to TRBJ2-2; perhaps TRBD2 as D (6 bases). This CDR3 contains 14 residues. The V gene lost 6 bases and the J gene lost 1 base, with 9 bases spanning the gap. Germline CDR1 reads MNHNS; CDR2 reads SASEGT.

The chain recombines TRBV27 with TRBJ1-1, with D perhaps TRBD1 (5 bases). Germline values: CDR1 MNHEY, CDR2 SMNVEV (reference sequence). With 2 bases removed from V and 0 bases from J, the gap between germline ends came to 10 bases. The CDR3 is 15 residues long. For the CDR3, the DNA is TGTGCCAGCAGTTTAACGGCAGGGTTGAACACTGAAGCTTTCTTT. It specifies CASSLTAGLNTEAFF.

This chain links TRBV7-9 with TRBJ2-1; 15 positions agree with TRBD2. CDR1 and CDR2 from the germline V gene are SEHNR and FQNEAQ (reference sequence). The CDR3 sequence is 18 residues long. Trimming at V came to 7 bases and at J to 7 bases, leaving 14 bases not matched to a gene. The CDR3 sequence: CASNSEGTSGRRENEQFF. The CDR3 nucleotides read TGTGCCAGCAATTCGGAAGGGACTAGCGGGAGGAGGGAAAATGAGCAGTTCTTC.

In regard to this clone: A read error may produce the germline difference seen at one junction end. CDR3 sequence reads: CASSLYTEQFF. The DNA of the CDR3 is TGTGCCAGCAGTTTATACACTGAGCAGTTCTTC. V usage is TRBV28 and J usage is TRBJ2-1; D gene uncertain. Per the germline V gene, CDR1 is MDHEN and CDR2 is SYDVKM. The CDR3 is 11 amino acids.

The gene calls are TRBV7-6 and TRBJ2-5; 7 bases fit TRBD2. The germline V gene encodes CDR1 SGHVS and CDR2 FNYEAQ. The CDR3 is 15 amino acids. The junction had 4 bases not matched to a gene; V was cut back by 0 bases and J by 3 bases. The CDR3 reads CASSLASSGKETQYF. In DNA, the CDR3 is TGTGCCAGCAGCTTAGCGTCAAGCGGGAAAGAGACCCAGTACTTC.

The rearrangement joins TRBV7-3 to TRBJ2-3, with D perhaps TRBD2 (6 bases). The CDR3 runs 13 residues. Germline V lookup: CDR1 SGHTA, CDR2 FQGTGA. V gave up 2 bases and J gave up 5 bases, with 8 bases separating them. In nucleotides, the CDR3 is TGTGCCAGCAGCTTAGGAGGGTTAGATACGCAGTATTTT. It codes for CASSLGGLDTQYF.

V and J are TRBV12-5 and TRBJ1-1, with D possibly TRBD1 on 5 matching bases. V lost 8 bases and J lost 10, with 23 bases in between. The germline V gene has CDR1 LGHNT and CDR2 FRNRAP. The CDR3 has 14 residues. DNA of the CDR3: TGTGCTAGTCTTGCCGGGGCAGGGACCGGGGGAGCTTTCTTT. Residues: CASLAGAGTGGAFF.

This rearrangement joins TRBV21-1 to TRBJ2-3; the table's D call, TRBD2, was not checked against the DNA. TRBV21-1 is given as a pseudogene. The CDR3 length is 18 residues. Here the CDR3 reads CASSKKEASGSLADTQYF. The CDR3 DNA follows: TGTGCCAGCAGCAAAAAGGAGGCTAGCGGGAGTTTGGCAGATACGCAGTATTTT.

The V gene is TRBV5-6, the J gene TRBJ2-1; 9 bases match TRBD2. V shed 0 bases, J shed 4 bases, and the junction held 8 bases outside the gene matches. From germline, CDR1 is SGHDT and CDR2 YYEEEE. This CDR3 is built from 17 residues. The CDR3 DNA reads as TGTGCCAGCAGCTTGGTTAGCGGGAGTCCCCTTTACAATGAGCAGTTCTTC. This gives the protein CASSLVSGSPLYNEQFF.

V is TRBV29-1 and J is TRBJ1-2, with D possibly being TRBD1 (5 bases). The ends were cut back, 0 bases at V and 4 bases at J, with 9 bases in the middle. This CDR3 spans 13 amino acids. In germline, CDR1 is SQVTM, CDR2 ANQGSEA. The CDR3 DNA reads TGCAGCGTTGAAGACAGGGTCGGCTATGGCTACACCTTC. Translated: CSVEDRVGYGYTF.